This T cell receptor beta chain was sequenced during a study of spatial heterogeneity in lung cancer. Findings and caveats of the study: Ubiquitous and regional expanded TCR counts mirrored ubiquitous and regional nonsynonymous mutation counts, respectively. Tumor mutation count correlated with how many alpha and beta TCRs expanded intratumorally.

One entry per CDR3 protein, called by TCRdb with MiXCR from the 5' RACE reads. The sample consists of about 17,000 distinct CDR3 sequences, 5% to 8% of them appearing once. This clonotype was detected ten times or more. The antigen is not known. Within a library made for alpha chains, this beta chain is off target, and its count is uninformative. Time point denoted: sample taken at primary tumor resection. Samples came from roughly 70 TRACERx patients with untreated early-stage lung cancer. Whole RNA was taken from tumor, nontumor lung or frozen PBMC; it was then sequenced unsorted. Losses at the gene ends were 2 bases for V and 6 bases for J; bases not matched to a gene: 12. This CDR3 is built from 17 residues.

Sequences were derived from lung tumor tissue, sampled at surgery. This TCR was sampled from a male donor with early-stage non-small cell lung cancer. The gene calls are TRBV12-3 or TRBV12-4 and TRBJ2-3; TRBD2 matches at 9 bases. The CDR3 coding sequence is TGTGCCAGCAGTTTAAGCTCGGCTAGCGGGGATAGGGATACGCAGTATTTT. Translating it yields CASSLSSASGDRDTQYF.